This T cell receptor (beta chain) was recovered during a study of T-cell reconstitution after alpha-beta-depleted transplantation in children. Unique molecular identifiers were built into the TCRbeta library. TCRdb re-analysed the PCR reads in MiXCR, keeping a single row per CDR3 protein. The repertoire consists of roughly 500,000 distinct CDR3 sequences, with around a third occurring once and the leading ten covering around 2.5%. This CDR3 has 15 amino acids. Per the germline V gene, CDR1 is SNHLY and CDR2 is FYNNEI. With 5 bases clipped from V and 6 bases from J, the junction kept 4 bases outside the gene matches.

This TCR derives from a human donor who donated a stem cell graft to a child with aplastic anemia. The sample in question was PBMCs from the stem cell graft donor, obtained from the stem cell graft. V usage is TRBV2 and J usage is TRBJ1-6; 10 nucleotides agree with TRBD1. CDR3 DNA: TGTGCCAGCAGTTACGACAGGGGGCTTAATTCACCCCTCCACTTT. It translates to CASSYDRGLNSPLHF.